This TCR beta chain was observed in a study of naive and memory T cell subsets. This clonotype was observed a handful of times. Its target is not known. Cells stained for CD3, CD4, CD8, CD45RA and CD27 were sorted into four subsets. Both TRBC1 and TRBC2 were covered by a beta constant-region primer of two equimolar oligonucleotides. Nested alpha and beta constant-region primers with the SP2 primer drove four PCR rounds on ligated cDNA. MiXCR, applied by TCRdb to the UMI-ligation and nested PCR reads, yields one record per CDR3 protein. This sample yields approximately 140,000 distinct CDR3 sequences, of which 15% to 25% are seen a single time; 0.6% to 0.8% belongs to the top ten. Germline CDR1 and CDR2: MNHEY and SVGAGI. This CDR3 contains 14 residues. V was pared by 6 bases and J by 10 bases, with 9 bases of the junction left unmatched. Study findings and constraints: In naive cells, over 90% of TCR sequences were seen only once. Diversity fell and Gini index rose from naive through CM, EM, EMRA. Naive repertoires, especially CD8, held a few larger clonotypes, possibly memory cells re-expressing CD45RA.

This receptor was obtained from a human donor in good health. The chain combines TRBV6-5 with TRBJ1-6; 7 bases map to TRBD1. Sample: naive CD8+ T cells from blood. CDR3 DNA sequence: TGTGCCAGCAGGAGAACAGGGGAGAGATCACCCCTCCACTTT. Its translation is CASRRTGERSPLHF.